Listed here is a single T cell receptor beta chain. V gave up 4 bases and J gave up 3 bases, with 17 bases separating them. CDR3 length equals 15 residues. Germline loops: CDR1 SGHNT, CDR2 YYREEE (reference sequence). The record originates from a study of blood T cell repertoires in COVID-19. Study-wide context: Samples taken during acute and convalescent COVID-19 were collected in the United States, Italy and Spain. T cells, B-cell-depleted T cells, or PBMCs supplied cDNA or gDNA.

Under the authors' procedure: Estimates of nucleated cell counts were drawn from the amplification of reference gene primers. Assay: immunoSEQ multiplex PCR; the TCRdb copy retains only in-frame clones and omits some. The V and J calls and the clone size are those of that table, but D and trimming were determined from the DNA. The sample shows about 38,000 clones, 85% to 90% of them seen only once. The material sequenced was peripheral blood. The chain uses TRBV5-4 and TRBJ2-7; D is possibly TRBD2 (6 bases). The source of this sequence is a man aged 55 to 70 with active or convalescent COVID-19. The CDR3 DNA reads TGTGCCAGCAGCCGGAAGGACTACCCCCACTACGAGCAGTACTTC. Encoded protein: CASSRKDYPHYEQYF.